These T cell receptor beta chains were read from a single sample in a study of beta chain features in type 1 diabetes. TCRdb keeps only in-frame clones here, not all; method: immunoSEQ multiplex PCR. Here the sample spans around 340,000 clones, around 8% being singletons. The source material was central memory CD4+ T cells from blood. These receptor sequences come from a woman between 18 and 30 years old in good health. Both conserved end residues are trimmed from each CDR3. Fields, in order: V gene, J gene, CDR3 protein.

V: TRBV28
J: TRBJ2-2
CDR3: ASTLHGTGELF

V: TRBV6-6
J: TRBJ2-7
CDR3: ASSYQSPSSYEQY

V: TRBV7-2
J: TRBJ1-1
CDR3: ASSPRQGPMNTEAF

V: TRBV28
J: TRBJ2-3
CDR3: ASSLRGARGPAQY

V: TRBV2
J: TRBJ1-1
CDR3: ASTKDRTMNTEAF

V: TRBV11-2
J: TRBJ2-1
CDR3: ASSLSLAGSGEQF

V: TRBV28
J: TRBJ2-3
CDR3: ASSPTDTQY

V: TRBV11-2
J: TRBJ2-5
CDR3: ASSFSGYGETQY

V: TRBV27
J: TRBJ2-2
CDR3: ASSLYGQGVNTGELF

V: TRBV7-2
J: TRBJ1-2
CDR3: ASRVDGNYGYT

V: TRBV10-3
J: TRBJ2-3
CDR3: AISGEGRQTDTQY

V: TRBV9
J: TRBJ2-1
CDR3: ASSTSTYNEQF

V: TRBV28
J: TRBJ2-4
CDR3: ATALAGGKNIQY

V: TRBV5-1
J: TRBJ1-1
CDR3: ASSWRTGDGEAF

V: TRBV19
J: TRBJ1-2
CDR3: ASSPGQPYGYT

V: TRBV4-2
J: TRBJ2-3
CDR3: ASSQDQSGGTSTDTQY

V: TRBV12-5
J: TRBJ2-1
CDR3: AVGGSYNEQF

V: TRBV18
J: TRBJ1-5
CDR3: ASSPSDRALNSNQPQH

V: TRBV29-1
J: TRBJ1-1
CDR3: SVVSGAHMNTEAF

V: TRBV2
J: TRBJ2-4
CDR3: ASRAEAGAKNIQY

V: TRBV5-6
J: TRBJ2-5
CDR3: ASSFRQGKETQY

V: TRBV7-2
J: TRBJ2-3
CDR3: ASSSPYFGGRDSTDTQY

V: TRBV11-2
J: TRBJ2-1
CDR3: ASSLGVIAEKEF

V: TRBV7-9
J: TRBJ2-5
CDR3: ASSLSSMALETQY

V: TRBV19
J: TRBJ2-7
CDR3: ASSSAGGLSTYEQY

V: TRBV5-6
J: TRBJ1-1
CDR3: ASSLGRTNTEAF

V: TRBV6-1
J: TRBJ1-2
CDR3: ASSEALPNYGYT

V: TRBV29-1
J: TRBJ1-2
CDR3: SVEVYAGARAGYT

V: TRBV19
J: TRBJ2-3
CDR3: ASSPVGGADTQY

V: TRBV7-3
J: TRBJ2-3
CDR3: ASSPNIGGGTDTQY

V: TRBV15
J: TRBJ2-1
CDR3: ATGRAGANNEQF

V: TRBV6-5
J: TRBJ1-1
CDR3: ATTTDRDTEAF

V: TRBV10-3
J: TRBJ2-7
CDR3: AISESVGRHDEQY

V: TRBV2
J: TRBJ2-3
CDR3: ASSVSGRTDTQY

V: TRBV5-1
J: TRBJ2-5
CDR3: ASSSSGLKETQY

V: TRBV4-2
J: TRBJ1-1
CDR3: ASSLGELNTEAF

V: TRBV5-1
J: TRBJ1-1
CDR3: ASMENLNTEAF

V: TRBV5-1
J: TRBJ2-5
CDR3: ASSLRGQGMETQY

V: TRBV7-9
J: TRBJ2-1
CDR3: ASSLFTGGLNEQF

V: TRBV4-3
J: TRBJ1-5
CDR3: ASSQDMGQPQH

V: TRBV18
J: TRBJ1-4
CDR3: ASSPRVTSNEKLF

V: TRBV7-3
J: TRBJ1-1
CDR3: ASSSGQGETEAF

V: TRBV7-2
J: TRBJ2-5
CDR3: ASTSLGGETQY

V: TRBV28
J: TRBJ2-7
CDR3: AIGTYEQY

V: TRBV7-2
J: TRBJ1-1
CDR3: ASGAGGKTEAF

V: TRBV5-6
J: TRBJ2-2
CDR3: ASRSQNLGTGELF

V: TRBV6-1
J: TRBJ1-5
CDR3: ASRSTGQQPQH

V: TRBV21-1
J: TRBJ2-6
CDR3: ASSKGVSLSKSGANVLT

V: TRBV29-1
J: TRBJ2-7
CDR3: SVGPDRGYEQY

V: TRBV15
J: TRBJ2-3
CDR3: ATSRDRSTGTDTQY

V: TRBV13
J: TRBJ2-6
CDR3: ASSRVSGANVLT

V: TRBV11-1
J: TRBJ2-5
CDR3: ASSLARGETQY

V: TRBV29-1
J: TRBJ1-2
CDR3: SVESRGVDYGYT